The 14 T cell receptor beta chains reported below all come from one sample, sequenced in a study of technical replicates of blood from a few donors. Produced via immunoSEQ multiplex PCR; TCRdb's table is partial and in-frame only. The data show approximately 82,000 clones, with about 90% seen just once and approximately 0.4% held by the top ten. The sample was T cells isolated from PBMCs. The receptors were sampled from a human donor in good health. Some clones in this sample may be carry-over from other donors' samples.

The V call is TRBV18, the J call TRBJ2-7; 8 bases map to TRBD2. The V gene end was trimmed by 4 bases and the J gene end by 4 bases; junction bases not matched to a gene: 9. Germline V gives CDR1 KGHSH, CDR2 LQKENI. This CDR3 contains 15 residues. The CDR3 sequence: CASSLRAGEGYEQYF. The CDR3, as DNA: TGTGCCAGCTCACTCCGAGCGGGAGAAGGGTACGAGCAGTACTTC.

This chain joins TRBV5-6 and TRBJ2-1, with no clear D. The CDR3 sequence is 13 residues long. Germline lookup yields CDR1 SGHDT and CDR2 YYEEEE. V lost 4 bases, J lost 7 bases, and 12 bases lay in between. The CDR3 DNA reads TGTGCCAGCAGCCCCGCCCCGAGTAATGAGCAGTTCTTC. Residues: CASSPAPSNEQFF.

This CDR3 is CASEQGGETYEQYF. CDR3 bases: TGTGCCAGCGAGCAAGGGGGAGAGACCTACGAGCAGTACTTC. The chain uses TRBV6-4 and TRBJ2-7, with D tentatively TRBD1 (6 bases). Between the trimmed V and J ends, which lost 8 bases and 2 bases, there was a span of 16 bases. This CDR3 is built from 14 residues. Germline lookup yields CDR1 MRHNA and CDR2 SNTAGT.

The chain recombines TRBV11-1 with TRBJ2-3; 9 nucleotides agree with TRBD2. This CDR3 has 16 residues. CDR1 is SGHAT and CDR2 is FQDESV in the germline V gene (reference sequence). Losses at the gene ends were 5 bases for V and 2 bases for J; bases not matched to a gene: 8. CDR3 protein: CASSLSRLAATDTQYF. The CDR3, as DNA: TGTGCCAGCAGCCTTAGCCGACTAGCGGCCACAGATACGCAGTATTTT.

The count of this clone is one. The chain carries TRBV2 and TRBJ2-7; tentatively, D is TRBD1 (5 bases). This CDR3 is 13 amino acids long. In germline, CDR1 is SNHLY, CDR2 FYNNEI. Between the trimmed V and J ends, which lost 8 bases and 7 bases, there was a span of 18 bases. CDR3 sequence (DNA): TGTGCCAGCTGGTTAGGTGGGGCGCGAGAGCAGTACTTC. Amino acids: CASWLGGAREQYF.

V is TRBV11-2 and J is TRBJ2-7, with TRBD2 identical over 7 bases. This CDR3 spans 12 amino acids. Trimming at V came to 1 base and at J to 12 bases, leaving 6 bases not matched to a gene. Germline-derived CDR1 and CDR2 are SGHAT and FQNNGV. The CDR3, as DNA: TGTGCCAGCAGCTTAGTGCGGGAGAACTTGTACTTC. Its translation: CASSLVRENLYF.

The genes are TRBV7-2 and TRBJ2-7, with D possibly matching TRBD2 (6 bases). CDR3 size: 15 residues. Germline CDR1 SGHTA, CDR2 FQGNSA. The V end lost 1 base, the J end lost 0 bases, and 10 bases lay between the germline ends. The CDR3 DNA reads TGTGCCAGCAGCTTAGGGGGTAGCGGCTCCTACGAGCAGTACTTC. Its protein is CASSLGGSGSYEQYF.

The V gene is TRBV7-9, the J gene TRBJ2-7, with D unclear. The V end lost 1 base, the J end lost 2 bases, and 9 bases lay between the germline ends. CDR1 and CDR2 (germline): SEHNR, FQNEAQ (reference sequence). This CDR3 spans 14 amino acids. CDR3 in amino acids: CASSLDSRAYEQYF. For the CDR3, the DNA is TGTGCCAGCAGCTTAGACAGCCGAGCCTACGAGCAGTACTTC.

The J gene is TRBJ1-1, the V gene TRBV19; 10 bases align to TRBD1. V lost 7 bases, J lost 4 bases, and 12 bases stayed unmatched. There are 16 residues in the CDR3. Germline V gene data show CDR1 as LNHDA and CDR2 as SQIVND (reference sequence). The CDR3 DNA reads TGTGCCAGTATATTAGAGACAGGGGGCTATGGCACTGAAGCTTTCTTT. It encodes CASILETGGYGTEAFF.

The chain has TRBV18 and TRBJ2-5; 7 bases map to TRBD2. This CDR3 spans 16 amino acids. J gave up 0 bases and V 3 bases, and 7 bases lay outside the gene matches. Germline lookup yields CDR1 KGHSH and CDR2 LQKENI. CDR3 bases: TGTGCCAGCTCACCTGGTGCCAGCGGGAACCAAGAGACCCAGTACTTC. This encodes CASSPGASGNQETQYF.

The V call is TRBV6-6, the J call TRBJ2-3, with D possibly TRBD1 on 5 matching bases. CDR3 size: 12 residues. Germline-derived CDR1 and CDR2 are MNHNY and SVGAGI (reference sequence). V lost 7 bases and J lost 8, with 13 bases in between. The CDR3 is CASTRTSPTQYF. The CDR3 bases are TGTGCCAGCACCCGGACATCTCCTACGCAGTATTTT.

The rearrangement links TRBV4-3 to TRBJ2-5; 7 nucleotides line up with TRBD2. Germline V gives CDR1 LGHNA, CDR2 YSLEER. The V segment lost 3 bases and the J segment 2 bases; nucleotides outside the gene matches: 9. The CDR3 runs 16 residues. This chain's CDR3 is CASSQGGGWEQETQYF. Here the CDR3 DNA reads TGCGCCAGCAGCCAGGGGGGAGGGTGGGAACAAGAGACCCAGTACTTC.

This chain links TRBV7-9 with TRBJ1-5; TRBD1 is a possible D gene (5 bases). Germline loops: CDR1 SEHNR, CDR2 FQNEAQ (reference sequence). The length of the CDR3 is 14 residues. V gave up 2 bases and J gave up 4 bases, with 9 bases separating them. The CDR3 DNA is TGTGCCAGCAGCTTATCCAGGGAAAATCAGCCCCAGCATTTT. It is translated as CASSLSRENQPQHF.

This chain links TRBV5-6 with TRBJ2-3; the match to TRBD2 covers 10 bases. Trimming took 4 bases from V and 6 from J; bases not matched to a gene: 11. The length of the CDR3 is 16 residues. The germline CDR1 and CDR2 sequences are SGHDT and YYEEEE. The CDR3 sequence is CASSLGQREGFDTQYF. CDR3 nucleotide sequence: TGTGCCAGCAGCCTCGGCCAGCGGGAGGGCTTTGATACGCAGTATTTT.